The rows below give T cell receptor beta chains drawn from one sample of a study of cytomegalovirus exposure and HLA in healthy donors. The repertoire was sequenced with immunoSEQ multiplex PCR; TCRdb's copy has only in-frame clones and lacks some. The sample shows 95,000 to 130,000 clones, about four fifths of them seen only once. Sequencing used PBMCs. These receptors came from a man aged 25-45 years in good health and CMV-seropositive. CDR3s include the opening cysteine and the closing phenylalanine or tryptophan. The D gene is left open where the match is weak. Part of the rows lack a size; the others show once, few, many or a class for expanded clones.

D gene: -
J gene: TRBJ1-2
clone size: few
V gene: TRBV14
CDR3 DNA: TGTGCCAGCAGCCAAGTAGAGGGTTGGAACTATGGCTACACCTTC
CDR3 protein: CASSQVEGWNYGYTF

D gene: -
J gene: TRBJ2-1
clone size: -
V gene: TRBV9
CDR3 DNA: TGTGCCAGCAGCGTAGATGGTAGCGAAGGTGAGCAGTTCTTC
CDR3 protein: CASSVDGSEGEQFF

D gene: TRBD1
J gene: TRBJ2-7
clone size: -
V gene: TRBV5-6
CDR3 DNA: TGTGCCAGCAGCTTGGAAAGGGACAGGCTGCCCTACGAGCAGTACTTC
CDR3 protein: CASSLERDRLPYEQYF

D gene: TRBD1
J gene: TRBJ2-7
clone size: few
V gene: TRBV7-9
CDR3 DNA: TGTGCCAGCAGCTTAGCCCCCGACAGGGCCGACTACGAGCAGTACTTC
CDR3 protein: CASSLAPDRADYEQYF

D gene: -
J gene: TRBJ2-5
clone size: -
V gene: TRBV28
CDR3 DNA: TGTGCCAGCGGGACTGCTGGGGACCAAGAGACCCAGTACTTC
CDR3 protein: CASGTAGDQETQYF

D gene: -
J gene: TRBJ1-1
clone size: -
V gene: TRBV7-3
CDR3 DNA: TGTGCCAGCAGCCTTCTCGGGGACACACTAAACACTGAAGCTTTCTTT
CDR3 protein: CASSLLGDTLNTEAFF

D gene: -
J gene: TRBJ2-7
clone size: -
V gene: TRBV7-9
CDR3 DNA: TGTGCCAGCAGCCTAGGGCAGGTGACCTACGAGCAGTACTTC
CDR3 protein: CASSLGQVTYEQYF

D gene: -
J gene: TRBJ1-5
clone size: -
V gene: TRBV27
CDR3 DNA: TGTGCCAGCAGTTTAACGGCGGGGTATAGCAATCAGCCCCAGCATTTT
CDR3 protein: CASSLTAGYSNQPQHF

D gene: -
J gene: TRBJ2-3
clone size: -
V gene: TRBV15
CDR3 DNA: TGTGCCACCAGCAGACGCAGGGGAGCAGCCCAGACCACAGATACGCAGTATTTT
CDR3 protein: CATSRRRGAAQTTDTQYF

D gene: -
J gene: TRBJ1-1
clone size: -
V gene: TRBV30
CDR3 DNA: TGTGCCTGGAGTGTAACGGGGGTCGGGGCTTTCTTT
CDR3 protein: CAWSVTGVGAFF

D gene: TRBD1
J gene: TRBJ2-5
clone size: -
V gene: TRBV7-9
CDR3 DNA: TGTGCCAGCAGCTTACTAGAGACAGGGGCGACCCAGTACTTC
CDR3 protein: CASSLLETGATQYF

D gene: TRBD2
J gene: TRBJ2-5
clone size: -
V gene: TRBV7-3
CDR3 DNA: TGTGCCAGCAGCTGGCTAGCGGGGGGGCAAGAGACCCAGTACTTC
CDR3 protein: CASSWLAGGQETQYF

D gene: -
J gene: TRBJ1-3
clone size: -
V gene: TRBV9
CDR3 DNA: TGTGCCAGCAGCGTAGAGGGGGGGGCCTCCGGAAACACCATATATTTT
CDR3 protein: CASSVEGGASGNTIYF

D gene: -
J gene: TRBJ1-2
clone size: once
V gene: TRBV27
CDR3 DNA: TGTGCCAGCAGTTTTTGGCCAGGTACAAAAACTAACTATGGCTACACCTTC
CDR3 protein: CASSFWPGTKTNYGYTF

D gene: TRBD1
J gene: TRBJ1-2
clone size: -
V gene: TRBV29-1
CDR3 DNA: TGCAGCGTTGCCTCGACAGGGGGCAGAGGCTACACCTTC
CDR3 protein: CSVASTGGRGYTF

D gene: -
J gene: TRBJ1-5
clone size: -
V gene: TRBV28
CDR3 DNA: TGTGCCAGCAGTCCTGCCGGGGCGGGAGAGGGCAATCAGCCCCAGCATTTT
CDR3 protein: CASSPAGAGEGNQPQHF

D gene: TRBD1
J gene: TRBJ1-5
clone size: -
V gene: TRBV7-2
CDR3 DNA: TGTGCCAGCAGCCAGAGGACAGGGGCTGAGGGTCAGCCCCAGCATTTT
CDR3 protein: CASSQRTGAEGQPQHF

D gene: -
J gene: TRBJ2-1
clone size: -
V gene: TRBV5-1
CDR3 DNA: TGCGCCAGCAGCTTGGCTAGGCCTAACTACAATGAGCAGTTCTTC
CDR3 protein: CASSLARPNYNEQFF

D gene: TRBD1
J gene: TRBJ1-5
clone size: -
V gene: TRBV18
CDR3 DNA: TGTGCCAGCTCACCCTCCTCGACAGGGGGCGGTCAGCCCCAGCATTTT
CDR3 protein: CASSPSSTGGGQPQHF

D gene: -
J gene: TRBJ2-1
clone size: -
V gene: TRBV9
CDR3 DNA: TGTGCCAGCAGCGTAGCAGGCGACAGCAGGAACAGTGAGCAGTTCTTC
CDR3 protein: CASSVAGDSRNSEQFF

D gene: -
J gene: TRBJ1-5
clone size: -
V gene: TRBV6-5
CDR3 DNA: TGTGCCAGCAGTTACTCGTCCGATCAGCCCCAGCATTTT
CDR3 protein: CASSYSSDQPQHF

D gene: TRBD2
J gene: TRBJ2-1
clone size: -
V gene: TRBV5-1
CDR3 DNA: TGCGCCAGCAGCTTGACGACTAGCGGGGGGGAGGGGCAGTTCTTC
CDR3 protein: CASSLTTSGGEGQFF

D gene: TRBD1
J gene: TRBJ1-5
clone size: -
V gene: TRBV7-6
CDR3 DNA: TGTGCCAGCAGCCCGAAAGGGGGCTGGAGTCAGCCCCAGCATTTT
CDR3 protein: CASSPKGGWSQPQHF

D gene: -
J gene: TRBJ1-1
clone size: -
V gene: TRBV6-5
CDR3 DNA: TGTGCCAGCAGTTACTCTGAAGGGGTCACTGAAGCCTTCTTT
CDR3 protein: CASSYSEGVTEAFF

D gene: -
J gene: TRBJ2-3
clone size: -
V gene: TRBV5-1
CDR3 DNA: TGCGCCAGCAGGGTGTCAGGGGTTTTTACAGATACGCAGTATTTT
CDR3 protein: CASRVSGVFTDTQYF

D gene: TRBD2
J gene: TRBJ2-2
clone size: once
V gene: TRBV5-1
CDR3 DNA: TGCGCCAGCAGCTTGGATGCGGGAGGGCCCCGAGAGCTGTTTTTT
CDR3 protein: CASSLDAGGPRELFF

D gene: -
J gene: TRBJ2-5
clone size: -
V gene: TRBV5-6
CDR3 DNA: TGTGCCAGCAGCTTGGGTGGGGGGGCGCGGACCCAGTACTTC
CDR3 protein: CASSLGGGARTQYF

D gene: -
J gene: TRBJ1-1
clone size: -
V gene: TRBV2
CDR3 DNA: TGTGCCAGCAGTGTCCGTATAAGGACACTCAACACTGAAGCTTTCTTT
CDR3 protein: CASSVRIRTLNTEAFF

D gene: -
J gene: TRBJ1-4
clone size: few
V gene: TRBV4-3
CDR3 DNA: TGCGCCAGCAGCCAAGAAGCAGGGTTGCGGGAAAAACTGTTTTTT
CDR3 protein: CASSQEAGLREKLFF

D gene: TRBD1
J gene: TRBJ1-4
clone size: -
V gene: TRBV6-5
CDR3 DNA: TGTGCCAGCAGCGACAGGGTTAATGAAAAACTGTTTTTT
CDR3 protein: CASSDRVNEKLFF

D gene: TRBD2
J gene: TRBJ2-3
clone size: once
V gene: TRBV4-3
CDR3 DNA: TGCGCCAGCAGCCAAGATTTGGCTAGCGGAGACACAGATACGCAGTATTTT
CDR3 protein: CASSQDLASGDTDTQYF

D gene: -
J gene: TRBJ2-1
clone size: -
V gene: TRBV6-6
CDR3 DNA: TGTGCCAGCTTCTACCGGGGGAACAATGAGCAGTTCTTC
CDR3 protein: CASFYRGNNEQFF

D gene: -
J gene: TRBJ2-1
clone size: -
V gene: TRBV11-2
CDR3 DNA: TGTGCCAGCAGCATCCCGCCCGGCGGGGGCGGGTACAATGAGCAGTTCTTC
CDR3 protein: CASSIPPGGGGYNEQFF

D gene: -
J gene: TRBJ1-5
clone size: once
V gene: TRBV11-2
CDR3 DNA: TGTGCCAGCAGCCTAGCCGGAGTCGGTCAGCCCCAGCATTTT
CDR3 protein: CASSLAGVGQPQHF

D gene: -
J gene: TRBJ2-5
clone size: few
V gene: TRBV18
CDR3 DNA: TGTGCCAGCTCACCACGCGCAGGGCCCCAAGAGACCCAGTACTTC
CDR3 protein: CASSPRAGPQETQYF

D gene: -
J gene: TRBJ2-7
clone size: -
V gene: TRBV7-2
CDR3 DNA: TGTGCCAGCAGCTTATCCCTCGTGTCGCAGTACTTC
CDR3 protein: CASSLSLVSQYF

D gene: -
J gene: TRBJ2-3
clone size: -
V gene: TRBV30
CDR3 DNA: TGTGCCTGGACCACCGGTTGGGGGGGCGGGCCAGATACGCAGTATTTT
CDR3 protein: CAWTTGWGGGPDTQYF

D gene: -
J gene: TRBJ1-5
clone size: -
V gene: TRBV4-3
CDR3 DNA: TGCGCCAGCAGCCAAGACTACAGGGGCAATCAGCCCCAGCATTTT
CDR3 protein: CASSQDYRGNQPQHF

D gene: -
J gene: TRBJ2-7
clone size: -
V gene: TRBV6-6
CDR3 DNA: TGTGCCAGCAGTTACTCGACAGGAGACTCCTACGAGCAGTACTTC
CDR3 protein: CASSYSTGDSYEQYF

D gene: -
J gene: TRBJ1-2
clone size: -
V gene: TRBV18
CDR3 DNA: TGTGCCAGCTCACCCGGGTCAGGGGCGGACGGTGGCTACACCTTC
CDR3 protein: CASSPGSGADGGYTF

D gene: -
J gene: TRBJ1-6
clone size: -
V gene: TRBV11-3
CDR3 DNA: TGTGCCAGCAGCTCCGGACAGTATTCACCCCTCCACTTT
CDR3 protein: CASSSGQYSPLHF

D gene: -
J gene: TRBJ1-3
clone size: once
V gene: TRBV7-2
CDR3 DNA: TGTGCCAGCAGCCCCAGGTTTGGAAACACCATATATTTT
CDR3 protein: CASSPRFGNTIYF

D gene: -
J gene: TRBJ1-1
clone size: once
V gene: TRBV6-5
CDR3 DNA: TGTGCCAGCAGTTACTCGGCGGGGCGCGAGGCTTTCTTT
CDR3 protein: CASSYSAGREAFF

D gene: -
J gene: TRBJ1-1
clone size: -
V gene: TRBV5-5
CDR3 DNA: TGTGCCAGCAGCCGCAGAGTGGGGGCGGGTGATATGAACACTGAAGCTTTCTTT
CDR3 protein: CASSRRVGAGDMNTEAFF

D gene: -
J gene: TRBJ1-5
clone size: few
V gene: TRBV2
CDR3 DNA: TGTGCCAGCAGTGAGTGGCGGGGGGGTCAGCCCCAGCATTTT
CDR3 protein: CASSEWRGGQPQHF

D gene: -
J gene: TRBJ2-1
clone size: few
V gene: TRBV7-9
CDR3 DNA: TGTGCCAGCAGCTTCTTAGGGACTGGTAGCTCCTACAATGAGCAGTTCTTC
CDR3 protein: CASSFLGTGSSYNEQFF

D gene: TRBD1
J gene: TRBJ2-2
clone size: -
V gene: TRBV30
CDR3 DNA: TGTGCCTGGAGTGTACCGGCAGGGGGCTCGATGTTTTTT
CDR3 protein: CAWSVPAGGSMFF